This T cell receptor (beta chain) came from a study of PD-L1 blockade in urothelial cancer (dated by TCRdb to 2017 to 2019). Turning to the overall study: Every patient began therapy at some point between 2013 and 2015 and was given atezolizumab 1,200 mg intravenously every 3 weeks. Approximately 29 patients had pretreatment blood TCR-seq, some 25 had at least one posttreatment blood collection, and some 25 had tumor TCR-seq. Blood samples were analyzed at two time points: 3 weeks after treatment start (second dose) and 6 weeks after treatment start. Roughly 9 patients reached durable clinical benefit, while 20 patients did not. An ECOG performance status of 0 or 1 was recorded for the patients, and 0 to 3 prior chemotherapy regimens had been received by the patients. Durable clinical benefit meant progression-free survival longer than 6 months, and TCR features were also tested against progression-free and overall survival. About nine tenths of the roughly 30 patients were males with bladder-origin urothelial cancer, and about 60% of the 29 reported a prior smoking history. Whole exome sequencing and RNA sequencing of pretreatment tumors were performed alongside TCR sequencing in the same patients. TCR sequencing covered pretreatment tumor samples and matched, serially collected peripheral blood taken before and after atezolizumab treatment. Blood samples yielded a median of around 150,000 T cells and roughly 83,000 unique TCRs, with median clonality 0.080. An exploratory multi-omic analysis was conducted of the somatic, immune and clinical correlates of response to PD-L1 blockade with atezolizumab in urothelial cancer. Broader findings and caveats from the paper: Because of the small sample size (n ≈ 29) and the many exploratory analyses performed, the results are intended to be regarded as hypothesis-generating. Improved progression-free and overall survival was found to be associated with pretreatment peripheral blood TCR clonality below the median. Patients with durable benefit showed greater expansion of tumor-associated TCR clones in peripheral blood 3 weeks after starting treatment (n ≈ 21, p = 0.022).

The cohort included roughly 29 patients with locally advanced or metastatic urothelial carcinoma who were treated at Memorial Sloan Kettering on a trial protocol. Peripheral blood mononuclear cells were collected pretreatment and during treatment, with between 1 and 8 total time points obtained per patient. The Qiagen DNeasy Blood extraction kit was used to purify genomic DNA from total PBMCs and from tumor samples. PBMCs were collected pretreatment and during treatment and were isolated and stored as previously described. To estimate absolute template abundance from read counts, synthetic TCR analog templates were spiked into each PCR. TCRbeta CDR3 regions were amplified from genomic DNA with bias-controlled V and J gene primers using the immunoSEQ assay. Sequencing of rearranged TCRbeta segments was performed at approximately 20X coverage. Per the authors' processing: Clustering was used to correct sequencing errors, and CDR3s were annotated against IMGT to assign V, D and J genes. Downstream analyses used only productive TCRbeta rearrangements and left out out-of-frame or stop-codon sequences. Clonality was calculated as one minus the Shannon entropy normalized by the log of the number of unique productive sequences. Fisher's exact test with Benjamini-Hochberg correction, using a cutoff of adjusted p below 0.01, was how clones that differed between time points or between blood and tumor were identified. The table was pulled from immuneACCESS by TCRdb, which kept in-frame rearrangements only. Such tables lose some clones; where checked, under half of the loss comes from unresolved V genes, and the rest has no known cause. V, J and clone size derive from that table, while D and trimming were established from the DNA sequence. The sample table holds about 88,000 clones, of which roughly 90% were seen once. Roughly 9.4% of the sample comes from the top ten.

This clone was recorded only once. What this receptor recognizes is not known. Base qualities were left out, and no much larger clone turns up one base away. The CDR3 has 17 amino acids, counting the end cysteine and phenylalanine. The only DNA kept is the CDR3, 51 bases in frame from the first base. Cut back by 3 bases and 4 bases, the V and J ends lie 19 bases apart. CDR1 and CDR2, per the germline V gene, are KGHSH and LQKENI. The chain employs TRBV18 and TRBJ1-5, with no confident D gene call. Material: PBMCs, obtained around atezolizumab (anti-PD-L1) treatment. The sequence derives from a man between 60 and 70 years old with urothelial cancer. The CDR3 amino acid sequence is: CASSPLTRQATNQPQHF. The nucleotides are TGTGCCAGCTCACCTTTAACCAGGCAGGCAACTAATCAGCCCCAGCATTTT.